This TCR beta chain was obtained from a study of blood T cells in healthy people across ages. This clonotype was seen a handful of times. Trimming stripped 4 bases from V and 4 bases from J, with 15 bases between. This CDR3 region has 15 residues. Germline CDR1 SGHTA, CDR2 FQGTGA. Next came a second PCR, run for about 7 to 12 cycles, which used a sample-barcoded 5' primer along with a J-beta primer mix. TCRdb recomputed calls from the 5' RACE reads with MiXCR, one row per CDR3 protein. In the table there are around 900,000 distinct CDR3 sequences, roughly half of which are singletons. Input material: blood. The receptor was isolated from a woman in her sixties or seventies in good health. This chain links TRBV7-3 with TRBJ2-3, with D possibly being TRBD1 or TRBD2 (7 bases each). CDR3 DNA sequence: TGTGCCAGCAGCTCGGGGAGGGGGCGAGCAGATACGCAGTATTTT. Its protein product is CASSSGRGRADTQYF.